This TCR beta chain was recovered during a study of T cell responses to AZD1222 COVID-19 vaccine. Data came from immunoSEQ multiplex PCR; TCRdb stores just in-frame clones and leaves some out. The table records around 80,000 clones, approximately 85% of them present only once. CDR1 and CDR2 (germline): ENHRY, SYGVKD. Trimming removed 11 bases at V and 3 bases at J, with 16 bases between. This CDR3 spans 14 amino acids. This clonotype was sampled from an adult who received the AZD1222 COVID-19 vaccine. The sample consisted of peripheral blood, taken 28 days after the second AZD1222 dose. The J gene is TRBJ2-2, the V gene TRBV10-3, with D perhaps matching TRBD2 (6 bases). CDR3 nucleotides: TGTGCCTCGGGAGCGGTCGGGGACACCGGGGAGCTGTTTTTT. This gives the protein CASGAVGDTGELFF.